This TCR beta chain was identified in a study of Ad26.COV2.S vaccination and SARS-CoV-2 variants. Clones were read by immunoSEQ multiplex PCR, and TCRdb kept only the in-frame ones, dropping some. The sample lists 350,000 to 500,000 clones, 75% to 95% seen once, with about 12% in the top ten. Treatment of the sample: about 20 received Ad26.COV2.S at low or high dose, single or two shots; about 5 received placebo; per-sample allocation not given. Sampling was done on day 63 after the first vaccine or placebo injection. Remarks on this clone: The target antigen is unknown.

Germline V lookup: CDR1 SNHLY, CDR2 FYNNEI. There are 13 residues in the CDR3. J lost 5 bases, V lost 6 bases, and 5 bases had no gene match. Study conclusions and caveats: Vaccinees displayed broader spike-specific TCR repertoires than placebo recipients.

This sequence originates from a person between 18 and 65 years old who received the Ad26.COV2.S COVID-19 vaccine or a placebo. Here the sequenced sample was peripheral blood, taken in a trial of Ad26.COV2.S vaccine versus placebo. The chain combines TRBV2 with TRBJ1-1; TRBD1 aligns across 8 bases. The CDR3 reads CASSDRGGTEAFF. In nucleotides, the CDR3 is TGTGCCAGCAGCGACAGGGGAGGGACTGAAGCTTTCTTT.